One T cell receptor (beta chain) is described in this entry. This clone was detected only once. Its specific antigen is unknown. No base quality values were provided; no much bigger clone lies one nucleotide off. Per the germline V gene, SGHTA is the CDR1 and FQGTGA is the CDR2. The CDR3 runs 16 residues from the cysteine to the phenylalanine. Only the CDR3 region is kept as DNA, spanning 48 bases read in frame from base 1. Between the V and J ends, shortened by 3 bases and 0 bases respectively, the junction contains 12 bases. Enrolling through a virtual design, the prospective study's participants ranged in age from roughly 18 to 90 years and lived across 20 to 25 United States geographic areas. In the prospective study, participants were assigned to cohorts based on the clinical history participants reported in a screening survey and a study questionnaire. Exposed participants had been in contact with someone with a PCR-confirmed or clinician-diagnosed COVID-19 case within 2 weeks of study entry. In the prospective study, mobile phlebotomists collected whole blood, serum and a nasopharyngeal or oropharyngeal swab from each participant. Over a roughly 2-month period, participants in the prospective study had the option of providing additional blood draws and questionnaires. Before DNA extraction, prospective study blood samples were shipped either frozen or at room temperature.

The entry originates in a study of blood T cell repertoires in COVID-19 (dated by TCRdb to 2020 to 2021). For context, the study as a whole: The collaborator samples originated in the United States, Italy and Spain and spanned the acute and convalescent phases of COVID-19. The material from the prospective study consisted of cDNA or gDNA derived from T cells, B-cell-depleted T cells, or PBMCs. The repertoires were made available in a free public database intended to serve as a resource for research on the immune response to SARS-CoV-2. The dataset comprised deeply sampled blood TCRbeta repertoires from subjects exposed to, actively infected with, or recovered from COVID-19. Sample metadata almost always included a de-identified subject ID, COVID-19 status, age in years and sex. Samples were obtained from the ongoing ImmuneRACE study (first 160 participants) and from some 1,300 subjects provided by 6 global collaborators. HLA class I and class II types, where available, came from metadata supplied by the sample provider rather than from assay-based typing.

Beyond this particular receptor, the publication reports: The amount of clinical and demographic metadata varied by source and participant and was provided uncurated.

TCRbeta CDR3 regions were amplified from genomic DNA by means of the immunoSEQ Assay, a bias-controlled multiplex PCR. The paper's data handling went like this. The number of nucleated cells in each sample was estimated by amplification of reference gene primers within the assay. Sequence reads were collapsed and filtered to measure the absolute abundance of every unique TCRbeta CDR3 rearrangement. For each sample, productive Simpson clonality was calculated as the square root of Simpson's diversity index over productive rearrangements. The table was pulled from immuneACCESS by TCRdb, which kept in-frame rearrangements only. Such tables lose some clones; where checked, under half of the loss comes from unresolved V genes, and the rest has no known cause. V and J calls and clone size are copied from that table; D and trimming were computed from the DNA. Present in this sample are fewer than 400,000 clones, about 85% of which were seen just once. Around 1.8% of the sample belongs to the ten largest clones.

This clonotype originated in a woman between 25 and 40 years old who had been exposed to COVID-19. This chain is built from TRBV7-3 and TRBJ2-1, with TRBD2 tentatively as D gene (6 bases match). Material for sequencing was PBMCs or T cells enriched from blood (not recorded which). The DNA reads TGTGCCAGCAGCTTGATGGGAGGACCCTCCTACAATGAGCAGTTCTTC. Its amino acids are CASSLMGGPSYNEQFF.